The 29 T cell receptor beta chains in this list originate from one sample, sequenced in a study of T cell repertoires in cytomegalovirus infection (dated by TCRdb to about 2019). What these receptors recognize is not known. The sample's treatment or condition label, in plain terms: in vitro stimulation with specific CMV peptide epitopes to enrich CMV-specific T cells. The listed sequencing device is Illumina HiSeq 1500. The public sequencing data were trimmed at Q25 with fastp and processed into clonotypes with MiXCR by TCRdb, which kept only in-frame beta chains. When rows share a CDR3 protein, they turn into one entry using the most common DNA and genes. This sample lists roughly 990,000 distinct CDR3 sequences; under 40% were detected once. 13% of the sample is held by the ten biggest clonotypes. The sample consisted of cultured CD8+ T cells from PBMCs, taken from culture after CMV antigen stimulation. The receptors were gathered from a human donor in good health (CMV status not recorded). Some clones in this sample may be carry-over from other donors' samples.

This clonotype was picked up a small number of times. This chain links TRBV12-3 or TRBV12-4 with TRBJ1-4, with D unclear. This CDR3 is 15 amino acids long. Between the trimmed V and J ends, which lost 2 bases and 5 bases, there was a span of 12 bases. Here the CDR3 DNA reads TGTGCCAGCAGTTTAAGGGCGCGATTGAATGAAAAACTGTTTTTT. This gives the protein CASSLRARLNEKLFF.

This clonotype was recorded a few times. This chain connects TRBV7-9 to TRBJ2-7; D gene uncertain. The CDR3 spans 16 residues. CDR1 and CDR2 from the germline V gene are SEHNR and FQNEAQ (reference sequence). V lost 4 bases to trimming and J lost 4 bases, with 20 bases between them. The CDR3 loop reads CASSYSIHANRYEQYF. DNA for the CDR3: TGTGCCAGCAGCTACAGTATACACGCAAATCGGTACGAGCAGTACTTC.

This clonotype was seen repeatedly, ten times or more. V usage is TRBV7-8 and J usage is TRBJ2-1, with 7 bases identical to TRBD1. The CDR3 has 15 amino acids. The ends lost 5 bases at V and 4 bases at J; junction bases unmatched: 8. Germline-derived CDR1 and CDR2 are SGHVS and FQNEAQ. The CDR3 is CASSQRQGFYNEQFF. The DNA of the CDR3 is TGTGCCAGCAGCCAGCGACAGGGCTTTTACAATGAGCAGTTCTTC.

The chain has TRBV4-3 and TRBJ2-3; D is undetermined. Germline V gene lookup returns CDR1 LGHNA and CDR2 YSLEER. V was cut by 0 bases and J by 5 bases, with 12 bases left in between. This CDR3 region has 15 residues. The chain's CDR3 is CASSQDDLRLDTQYF. The CDR3 DNA is TGCGCCAGCAGCCAAGATGACCTCCGTTTAGATACGCAGTATTTT.

This chain links TRBV12-3 or TRBV12-4 with TRBJ2-7, with D uncertain. There are 13 residues in the CDR3. V lost 6 bases to trimming and J lost 5 bases, with 14 bases between them. The CDR3 coding sequence is TGTGCCAGCAGGACATGGTATGGGAACGAGCAGTACTTC. It specifies CASRTWYGNEQYF.

The genes are TRBV12-3 or TRBV12-4 and TRBJ1-4, with 8 bases identical to TRBD1. The CDR3 is made up of 16 amino acids. J was trimmed by 4 bases and V by 6 bases; bases with no gene match: 10. The CDR3 here is CASSADRGWGNEKLFF. CDR3 DNA: TGTGCCAGCAGCGCTGACAGGGGATGGGGTAATGAAAAACTGTTTTTT.

About this clonotype itself: A junction boundary mismatches the germline segment, possibly from a read error. The genes are TRBV12-5 and TRBJ2-1, with D perhaps matching TRBD2 (5 bases). The CDR3 covers 13 residues. CDR1 and CDR2 (germline): LGHNT, FRNRAP. CDR3 region: CTSGFGGSGEQFF. The CDR3 DNA reads TGTACTAGTGGTTTCGGCGGGTCTGGTGAGCAGTTCTTC.

The chain carries TRBV2 and TRBJ1-5; possible D gene TRBD1, 5 bases. Germline V gene data show CDR1 as SNHLY and CDR2 as FYNNEI. The CDR3 sequence is 18 residues long. V was pared by 5 bases and J by 1 base, with 21 bases between. CDR3 loop: CASSSKGSLGDSNQPQHF. DNA for the CDR3: TGTGCCAGCAGTAGCAAGGGTTCCCTAGGGGACAGCAATCAGCCCCAGCATTTT.

As to this clonotype: The conserved closing phenylalanine or tryptophan is absent in this CDR3, likely reflecting a read error. This chain joins TRBV4-1 and TRBJ1-5, with D perhaps matching TRBD1 (5 bases). There are 14 residues in the CDR3. Germline V gene sequence: CDR1 MGHRA, CDR2 YSYEKL. V was shortened by 1 base and J by 5 bases, with 9 bases between the two germline ends. The CDR3 loop is CASSQGGGDQPQHL. CDR3 nucleotide sequence: TGCGCCAGCAGCCAAGGGGGAGGGGATCAGCCCCAGCATCTT.

This clonotype was counted between two and nine times. The chain joins TRBV10-2 to TRBJ1-1; D might be TRBD1 (6 bases). Germline values: CDR1 WSHSY, CDR2 SAAADI. The CDR3 loop spans 17 amino acids. With 1 base removed from V and 0 bases from J, the gap between germline ends came to 15 bases. The CDR3 is CASSEWGAFQLNTEAFF. The CDR3 nucleotides read TGCGCCAGCAGTGAGTGGGGGGCCTTCCAATTGAACACTGAAGCTTTCTTT.

There are a few counts of this clonotype. The chain recombines TRBV29-1 with TRBJ2-2; 10 bases map to TRBD2. Germline assignment: CDR1 SQVTM and CDR2 ANQGSEA. V lost 2 bases to trimming and J lost 0 bases; unmatched junction nucleotides: 6. This CDR3 has 17 amino acids. The DNA for the CDR3 is TGCAGCGTTGAATCCCTAGCGGGGGCCACGAACACCGGGGAGCTGTTTTTT. Translating gives CSVESLAGATNTGELFF.

This chain joins TRBV7-9 and TRBJ2-7; 8 bases align to TRBD1. Germline CDR1 and CDR2: SEHNR and FQNEAQ (reference sequence). The junction had 8 bases not matched to a gene; V was cut back by 5 bases and J by 5 bases. This CDR3 spans 14 amino acids. The CDR3 sequence: CASSLGTGPNEQYV. CDR3 DNA sequence: TGTGCCAGCAGCCTCGGGACAGGACCGAACGAGCAGTACGTC.

The V call is TRBV2, the J call TRBJ2-4; no definite D call. V shed 6 bases and J shed 6 bases, with 15 bases lying between them. The CDR3 sequence is 14 residues long. Germline V gene sequence: CDR1 SNHLY, CDR2 FYNNEI. The CDR3 is CASSVQVYPNIQYF. For the CDR3, the DNA is TGTGCCAGCAGCGTTCAGGTCTACCCAAACATTCAGTACTTC.

The rearrangement joins TRBV24-1 to TRBJ2-1; D is ambiguous. Germline lookup yields CDR1 KGHDR and CDR2 SFDVKD. With 9 bases removed from V and 0 bases from J, the gap between germline ends came to 11 bases. The CDR3 has 14 residues. CDR3: CATAGERSYNEQFF. Here the CDR3 DNA reads TGTGCCACCGCTGGGGAACGCTCCTACAATGAGCAGTTCTTC.

This clonotype appeared many times. The V gene is TRBV6-1, the J gene TRBJ2-3, with D hard to call. Between the trimmed V and J ends, which lost 7 bases and 1 base, there was a span of 12 bases. Germline values: CDR1 MNHNS, CDR2 SASEGT. This CDR3 contains 14 residues. Here the CDR3 DNA reads TGTGCCAGCACCTTGGCCCCCGGCACAGATACGCAGTATTTT. Its protein product is CASTLAPGTDTQYF.

This clonotype showed up just a few times. The V and J genes are TRBV15 and TRBJ1-5; D unclear. This CDR3 is 18 amino acids long. The V gene lost 9 bases and the J gene lost 0 bases, with 24 bases spanning the gap. Per germline, CDR1 LNHNV and CDR2 YYDKDF (reference sequence). In nucleotides, the CDR3 is TGTGCCACTGCTGGGGAAGGCCGCGGGGAGACTAGCAATCAGCCCCAGCATTTT. Its protein product is CATAGEGRGETSNQPQHF.

This clonotype was seen many times. The chain uses TRBV7-3 and TRBJ1-5; 8 positions agree with TRBD1. Germline CDR1 reads SGHTA; CDR2 reads FQGTGA. This CDR3 spans 17 amino acids. V gave up 5 bases and J gave up 2 bases; unmatched junction bases: 11. CDR3 amino acids: CASSPRPGQACNQPQHF. CDR3 nucleotides: TGTGCCAGCAGCCCTCGACCGGGACAGGCGTGCAATCAGCCCCAGCATTTT.

V gene TRBV4-2 combines with J gene TRBJ1-2, with no clear D. This CDR3 comprises 16 residues. Trimming cost V 1 base and J 0 bases, with 12 bases left between them. Germline V gene lookup returns CDR1 LGHNA and CDR2 YNFKEQ. The CDR3 protein is CASSQAAELANYGYTF. The CDR3, as DNA: TGTGCCAGCAGCCAAGCGGCGGAGCTTGCTAACTATGGCTACACCTTC.

The chain links TRBV6-5 to TRBJ1-2; possible D gene TRBD1, 5 bases. Germline V gene sequence: CDR1 MNHEY, CDR2 SVGAGI. CDR3 length equals 14 residues. With 2 bases removed from V and 0 bases from J, the gap between germline ends came to 7 bases. The CDR3 nucleotides are TGTGCCAGCAGTTACGGGGCCTCTAACTATGGCTACACCTTC. As protein: CASSYGASNYGYTF.

The chain recombines TRBV25-1 with TRBJ2-5; unclear D gene. This CDR3 region has 14 residues. The germline V gene has CDR1 MGHDK and CDR2 SYGVNS. Between the trimmed V and J ends, which lost 0 bases and 1 base, there was a span of 6 bases. CDR3 nucleotides: TGTGCCAGCAGTGAATACGGGCCCCAAGAGACCCAGTACTTC. It is translated as CASSEYGPQETQYF.

The gene calls are TRBV2 and TRBJ2-2; possibly TRBD1 for D (6 bases). Germline V CDR1 and CDR2: SNHLY, FYNNEI. The CDR3 contains 16 residues. Deletions cut 0 bases from V and 3 bases from J, with 11 bases between. The DNA for the CDR3 is TGTGCCAGCAGTGAAGCTGAGCAGGGGTACACCGGGGAGCTGTTTTTT. Its protein product is CASSEAEQGYTGELFF.

This clonotype was recorded many times. The junction departs from germline at one end; a sequencing error may be responsible. The genes are TRBV7-7 and TRBJ2-5; 10 bases line up with TRBD2. This CDR3 has 16 residues. Germline V gene lookup returns CDR1 SSHAT and CDR2 FNYEAQ (reference sequence). The CDR3 spells CASSLRSGGADETQYF. The CDR3 region has the DNA TGTGCTAGCAGCTTACGGAGCGGGGGGGCCGATGAGACCCAGTACTTC.

The J gene is TRBJ2-7, the V gene TRBV5-5, with TRBD1 matching 11 bases. Germline V gives CDR1 SGHKS, CDR2 YYEKEE (reference sequence). The CDR3 is made up of 14 amino acids. Trimming took 6 bases from V and 3 from J; bases not matched to a gene: 5. The CDR3 loop reads CASNSGTGGYEQYF. The DNA for the CDR3 is TGTGCCAGCAACTCCGGGACAGGGGGCTACGAGCAGTACTTC. Based on the CDR3 plus reference TRBV5-5 and TRBJ2-7, the full variable domain is DAGVTQSPTHLIKTRGQQVTLRCSPISGHKSVSWYQQVLGQGPQFIFQYYEKEERGRGNFPDRFSARQFPNYSSELNVNALLLGDSALYLCASNSGTGGYEQYFGPGTRLTVT.

The chain couples TRBV4-1 to TRBJ1-1, with 10 bases fitting TRBD1. Germline V gene sequence: CDR1 MGHRA, CDR2 YSYEKL. The CDR3 has 16 residues. V dropped 4 bases and J dropped 3; count of bases not matched to a gene: 8. The CDR3 region has the DNA TGCGCCAGCAGCCCCGGGACAGGGGCCCTGTACACTGAAGCTTTCTTT. Amino acid sequence: CASSPGTGALYTEAFF.

This rearrangement joins TRBV7-6 to TRBJ2-1, with D perhaps TRBD1 (6 bases). This CDR3 has 16 amino acids. In germline, CDR1 is SGHVS, CDR2 FNYEAQ. With 1 base removed from V and 2 bases from J, the gap between germline ends came to 12 bases. The DNA of the CDR3 is TGTGCCAGCAGCTTAGGGGCAGGGGTCGCCTACAATGAGCAGTTCTTC. This codes for CASSLGAGVAYNEQFF.

The chain is built from TRBV18 and TRBJ1-5; D may be TRBD1 (5 bases). This CDR3 is built from 16 residues. The ends were cut back, 3 bases at V and 2 bases at J, with 14 bases in the middle. Germline V lookup: CDR1 KGHSH, CDR2 LQKENI. Here the CDR3 reads CASSPGHFNGNQPQHF. The CDR3, as DNA: TGTGCCAGCTCACCCGGACACTTCAACGGCAATCAGCCCCAGCATTTT.

V and J are TRBV12-3 or TRBV12-4 and TRBJ1-1, with D maybe TRBD1 (5 bases). V lost 9 bases and J 4 bases, leaving 12 bases between the germline ends. The CDR3 totals 12 residues. The CDR3 DNA reads as TGTGCCAGTCTCGGGGGTGGCACTGAAGCTTTCTTT. Translated: CASLGGGTEAFF.

About this clonotype: Relative to the germline gene, one junction end is altered; a read error may explain this. This chain connects TRBV5-1 to TRBJ2-1, with no clear D. CDR3 length: 15 residues. Germline V lookup: CDR1 SGHRS, CDR2 YFSETQ. Here the CDR3 DNA reads TGCGCCAACAGCGCCGATCAGAGCTCCTACAATGAGCAGTTCTTC. This codes for CANSADQSSYNEQFF. Using reference TRBV5-1 and TRBJ2-1 for the parts outside the CDR3, the full variable domain is KAGVTQTPRYLIKTRGQQVTLSCSPISGHRSVSWYQQTPGQGLQFLFEYFSETQRNKGNFPGRFSGRQFSNSRSEMNVSTLELGDSALYLCANSADQSSYNEQFFGPGTRLTVL.

The rearrangement uses TRBV18 and TRBJ1-2; no definite D call. The V end lost 3 bases, the J end lost 7 bases, and 15 bases lay between the germline ends. This CDR3 is 14 amino acids long. Germline V gene lookup returns CDR1 KGHSH and CDR2 LQKENI. In DNA, the CDR3 is TGTGCCAGCTCACCGACGGAGAACCCGCTTGGCTACACCTTC. It translates to CASSPTENPLGYTF.